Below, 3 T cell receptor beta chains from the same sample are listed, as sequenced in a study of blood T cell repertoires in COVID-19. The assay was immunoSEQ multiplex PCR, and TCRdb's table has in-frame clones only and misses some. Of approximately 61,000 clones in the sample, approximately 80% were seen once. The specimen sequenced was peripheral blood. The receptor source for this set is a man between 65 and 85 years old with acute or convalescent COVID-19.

The CDR3 sequence: CASSFNRGYEQYF. DNA of the CDR3: TGTGCCAGCAGTTTTAACAGGGGCTACGAGCAGTACTTC. The genes are TRBV6-5 and TRBJ2-7, with 7 bases fitting TRBD1. Germline V gene data show CDR1 as MNHEY and CDR2 as SVGAGI. The J segment lost 3 bases and the V segment lost 4 bases, leaving 3 bases of the junction unmatched. CDR3 size: 13 residues.

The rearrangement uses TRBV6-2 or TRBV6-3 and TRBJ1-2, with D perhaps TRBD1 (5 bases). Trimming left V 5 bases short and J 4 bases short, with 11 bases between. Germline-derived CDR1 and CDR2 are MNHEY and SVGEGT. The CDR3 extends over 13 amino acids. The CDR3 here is CASSIRAGYGYTF. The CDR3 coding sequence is TGTGCCAGCAGTATCAGGGCCGGCTATGGCTACACCTTC.

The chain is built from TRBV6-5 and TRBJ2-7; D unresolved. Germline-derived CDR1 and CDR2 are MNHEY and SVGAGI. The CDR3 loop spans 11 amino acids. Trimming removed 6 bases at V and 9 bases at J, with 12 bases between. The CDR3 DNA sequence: TGTGCCAGCAGCCAGAACCACCCGCAGTACTTC. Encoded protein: CASSQNHPQYF.